This T cell receptor beta chain is drawn from a study of T cell repertoires in cytomegalovirus infection (dated by TCRdb to about 2019). Turning to the overall study: Recently identified HLA-C-restricted CMV epitopes, whose presentation resists viral immunomodulation, were targeted by peptide stimulations together with well-studied HLA-B-restricted epitopes. Because public TCR beta signatures pointed to carriage of CMV infection together with the matching HLA type, the HLA type of each donor mattered for the analysis.

Turning to this clonotype: What antigen it recognizes has not been identified. Base qualities are not at hand, and no much larger clone is one base apart.

This specimen's treatment or condition label, per the study, means: in vitro stimulation with specific CMV peptide epitopes to enrich CMV-specific T cells. Reads for this sample came from an Illumina HiSeq 1500. The public reads were run again by TCRdb, first through fastp at Q25 and then through MiXCR, and only productive beta chains were kept. Rows are unified per CDR3 protein, each entry keeping the most common DNA and genes. A total of 450,000 to 600,000 distinct CDR3 sequences appear in this sample, approximately 42% of them only once. The ten top clones hold about 41% of the sample. Overall study outcomes, separate from this receptor: Cumulative frequency of public TCR beta family members discriminated carriers of CMV infection plus the relevant HLA type in this cohort and an independent roughly 320-donor cohort. The ex vivo response was dominated by HLA-C-restricted CMV-specific TCR beta clonotypes, which also provided the single most frequent clonotype in two of eight donors.

The V and J ends are trimmed by 3 bases and 2 bases, leaving 7 bases between them. The CDR1 and CDR2 encoded by the germline V gene (reference sequence) are SEHNR and FQNEAQ. The CDR3 has 14 amino acids, counting the end cysteine and phenylalanine. The DNA shown is the 42-base CDR3, in frame from base 1. This TCR came from a human donor in good health (CMV status not recorded). Some clones in this sample may be carry-over from other donors' samples. The material was cultured PBMCs, obtained from culture after CMV antigen stimulation. The rearranged segments are TRBV7-9 and TRBJ2-2; a tentative D call is TRBD2 (6 bases match). Read as DNA, the sequence is TGTGCCAGCAGCTTGGGGACTAACACCGGGGAGCTGTTTTTT. This sequence encodes CASSLGTNTGELFF.